This T cell receptor (beta chain) was recorded in a study of T cells in localized non-small cell lung cancer. This clone was recorded once. No antigen is known for it. Here immunoSEQ multiplex PCR was the method, and the copy in TCRdb shows in-frame clones only, minus some. This sample has 59,000 or so clones; approximately 89% occur once, and the top ten carry about 20%. Whole-study results and caveats: Tumor trailed uninvolved adjacent lung in T cell clonality, which peaked there.

This clonotype originated in a man aged 35 to 69 with stage I lung adenocarcinoma. The sample was peripheral blood, taken before any cancer treatment.

The CDR3 is CASRDRTSLEELFF. CDR3 in DNA: TGCGCCAGCAGGGACAGAACTAGCCTAGAGGAGCTGTTTTTT. The J gene is TRBJ2-2, the V gene TRBV5-1; D assignment may be TRBD1 or TRBD2 (6 bases each). This CDR3 is built from 14 residues. Looked up from germline, CDR1 is SGHRS and CDR2 is YFSETQ. V was shortened by 5 bases and J by 10 bases, with 18 bases between the two germline ends.